This TCR beta chain was recorded in a study of blood T cell repertoires in COVID-19. Study-level information: The United States, Italy and Spain were the sources of the acute and convalescent COVID-19 samples. The analysed material was cDNA or gDNA that came from T cells, B-cell-depleted T cells, or PBMCs.

Sequenced by immunoSEQ multiplex PCR; TCRdb stores in-frame clones only, minus some. The sample lists 300,000 to 350,000 clones, 70% to 90% seen once, with around 2.1% in the top ten. The sample holds a few counts of this clone. CDR3 length: 15 amino acids. After removal of 6 bases from V and 0 bases from J, the junction contained 6 bases not matched to a gene. CDR1 MGHRA and CDR2 YSYEKL come from the germline V gene. The clonotype originates from a man younger than 40 who had recovered from COVID-19. The chain recombines TRBV4-1 with TRBJ2-7, with 9 bases lining up with TRBD2. Sequenced sample: PBMCs or T cells enriched from blood (not recorded which). The CDR3 loop reads CASRLRLADSYEQYF. CDR3 DNA sequence: TGCGCCAGCAGACTCAGACTAGCGGACTCCTACGAGCAGTACTTC.